Listed below are T cell receptor beta chains from one sample, sequenced in a study of blood T cells in healthy people across ages. One entry per CDR3 protein, called by TCRdb with MiXCR from the 5' RACE reads. The table shows hundreds of thousands of distinct CDR3 sequences, with about 61% occurring only once. The sequencing input was blood. The origin of the receptors is a man aged 35 to 55 in good health. Each CDR3 is given with its conserved first and last residue. D genes are given only for firm matches. Rows give clone size only sometimes, using once, few, many, or a class for an expanded clone.

>TRBJ2-7|NA|NA|TRBV20-1
TGCAGTGCTAGAGGGGCGGTATTCTCCTACGAGCAGTACTTC
CSARGAVFSYEQYF
>TRBJ2-7|NA|few|TRBV10-2
TGCGCCAGCAGTCAGAGAGGTGGATGGGGCGAGCAGTACTTC
CASSQRGGWGEQYF
>TRBJ2-7|NA|NA|TRBV28
TGTGCCAGCAGTTCAACACGGGACACCTACGAGCAGTACTTC
CASSSTRDTYEQYF
>TRBJ2-7|NA|NA|TRBV4-3
TGCGCCAGCAGCCAATCCGTGGGAGTCTTTTACGAGCAGTACTTC
CASSQSVGVFYEQYF
>TRBJ2-3|TRBD2|few|TRBV25-1
TGTGCCAGCAGTGGTCTAGCGGGAGCAACAGATACGCAGTATTTT
CASSGLAGATDTQYF
>TRBJ2-5|NA|NA|TRBV12-3/TRBV12-4
TGTGCCAGCAGTTTAAGCGGTGAAAAGACCCAGTACTTC
CASSLSGEKTQYF
>TRBJ1-6|NA|once|TRBV6-4
TGTGCCAGCAGTGCCACGTTTAATTCACCCCTCCACTTT
CASSATFNSPLHF
>TRBJ2-6|TRBD1|NA|TRBV18
TGTGCCAGCTCACCAGCCGGGACAGGGAGCTCTGGGGCCAACGTCCTGACTTTC
CASSPAGTGSSGANVLTF
>TRBJ2-7|NA|few|TRBV29-1
TGCAGCGTCGACAAAGGCGGGATATCGGGCGAGCAGTACTTC
CSVDKGGISGEQYF
>TRBJ2-7|NA|few|TRBV2
TGTGCCAGCAGCCGGGGGACCTACTACGAGCAGTACTTC
CASSRGTYYEQYF
>TRBJ2-2|NA|NA|TRBV29-1
TGCAGCGTTGAAGTCTTTCGATTTGCCCACTCCAACACCGGGGAGCTGTTTTTT
CSVEVFRFAHSNTGELFF
>TRBJ2-5|NA|few|TRBV7-6
TGTGCCAGCAGCTTAGTCCCCCAGGGAGGTGGGGAGACCCAGTACTTC
CASSLVPQGGGETQYF
>TRBJ2-2|TRBD2|NA|TRBV4-2
TGTGCCAGCAGCCAAGATAGGAGCGGGAGTTTCGACACCGGGGAGCTGTTTTTT
CASSQDRSGSFDTGELFF
>TRBJ2-1|TRBD2|few|TRBV20-1
TGCAGTGCTAGAGAGTGGGGGGGAAGCGCCTCCTACAATGAGCAGTTCTTC
CSAREWGGSASYNEQFF
>TRBJ2-1|NA|NA|TRBV7-9
TGTGCCAGCAGCGTATCACAGGGAAGGCAGTTCTTC
CASSVSQGRQFF
>TRBJ2-7|NA|NA|TRBV20-1
TGCAGTGCTAGAGAAGCCCAAGCCCGGGAGCAGTACTTC
CSAREAQAREQYF
>TRBJ2-1|TRBD2|NA|TRBV11-1
TGTGCCAGCAGCAGACGACTAGCGGGAAGCTCCTACAATGAGCAGTTCTTC
CASSRRLAGSSYNEQFF
>TRBJ2-1|TRBD2|NA|TRBV20-1
TGCAGTGCTAGACCGGGGGGTTACGAGCAGTTCTTC
CSARPGGYEQFF
>TRBJ2-2|NA|NA|TRBV21-1
TGTGCCAGCACCAGGCGGACTAGCGGGAGGGGCCCCCCGAACACCGGGGAGCTGTTTTTT
CASTRRTSGRGPPNTGELFF
>TRBJ1-1|NA|many|TRBV12-3/TRBV12-4
TGTGCCAGCAGTTTAGTTGGCAGGGGAGTAGCTTTCTTT
CASSLVGRGVAFF
>TRBJ1-4|NA|once|TRBV30
TGTGCCTGGAGTGTCCGCCGGGGTAAAGAAAAACTGTTTTTT
CAWSVRRGKEKLFF
>TRBJ2-7|TRBD2|few|TRBV28
TGTGCCAGCTCTAGAGCGGGAGGGCCGATAAACGAGCAGTACTTC
CASSRAGGPINEQYF
>TRBJ2-7|NA|once|TRBV20-1
TGCAGTGCTAGAGCCATGGGGCAGAGCTCCTACAATGAGCAGTACTTC
CSARAMGQSSYNEQYF
>TRBJ1-1|NA|NA|TRBV27
TGTGCCAGCAGTTTATCCGGGGGATTTTGGGCTGAAGCTTTCTTT
CASSLSGGFWAEAFF
>TRBJ1-2|TRBD1|NA|TRBV28
TGTGCCAGCAGTTTATTCGCAGGGGGGTATGGCTACACCTTC
CASSLFAGGYGYTF
>TRBJ1-1|TRBD1|NA|TRBV6-4
TGTGCCAGCAGCCGGGACAGTGGCTTTGAAGCTTTCTTT
CASSRDSGFEAFF
>TRBJ2-1|TRBD2|few|TRBV6-2/TRBV6-3
TGTGCCAGCAGTTACGGTTTCGGGACTAGCGGCAGCTCCTACAATGAGCAGTTCTTC
CASSYGFGTSGSSYNEQFF
>TRBJ1-2|TRBD1|NA|TRBV18
TGTGCCAGCTCCGAGGGGGCCCTCCTTCTAAATGGCTACACCTTC
CASSEGALLLNGYTF
>TRBJ2-7|TRBD2|many|TRBV7-2
TGTGCCAGCAGCAAACAACTAGCGGGAGGATACGAGCAGTACTTC
CASSKQLAGGYEQYF
>TRBJ1-2|NA|NA|TRBV7-2
TGTGCCAGCAGCTACTGCGGAGACTATGGCTACACCTTC
CASSYCGDYGYTF
>TRBJ1-2|NA|few|TRBV27
TGTGCCAGCAGTTCCACAGGGTATGATGGCTACACCTTC
CASSSTGYDGYTF
>TRBJ2-5|TRBD1|NA|TRBV3-1
TGTGCCAGCAGCTCCCCCCAACCCGGACAGGTGGAGTACTTC
CASSSPQPGQVEYF
>TRBJ2-7|NA|NA|TRBV10-3
TGTGCCATCAGGAGGGGACCTAAAACTTACAAGCAGTACTTC
CAIRRGPKTYKQYF
>TRBJ2-5|NA|NA|TRBV20-1
TGCAGTGCTAGAGCCCCGACCCCGCGAGAGACCCAGTACTTC
CSARAPTPRETQYF
>TRBJ2-1|NA|once|TRBV20-1
TGCAGTGCTAGAGATCCCGATAAAAACTACAATGAGCAGTTCTTC
CSARDPDKNYNEQFF
>TRBJ2-1|TRBD2|NA|TRBV19
TGTGCCAGTAGTATAGCGCCAGGGACCAGACTAGCGGGAGCGGGAGTGGGCATCCATGAGCAGTTCTTC
CASSIAPGTRLAGAGVGIHEQFF
>TRBJ2-5|NA|few|TRBV5-1
TGCGCCAGCAGTTCCGGTGGCAGGGTGAATCAAGAGACCCAGTACTTC
CASSSGGRVNQETQYF
>TRBJ2-1|NA|NA|TRBV30
TGTGCTTCCGTGGCAGCGGAGGCCAATGAGCAGTTCTTC
CASVAAEANEQFF
>TRBJ2-6|NA|NA|TRBV7-3
TGTGCCAGCCCGGAAACTGGGGCCAACGTCCTGACTTTC
CASPETGANVLTF
>TRBJ2-1|TRBD2|NA|TRBV20-1
TGCAGTGCTAGAGACGCCGTAATAGCGGGAGTAGGCAATGAGCAGTTCTTC
CSARDAVIAGVGNEQFF
>TRBJ2-5|NA|few|TRBV21-1
NA
CASSKGWAWGSQETQYF
>TRBJ2-3|TRBD1|NA|TRBV7-2
TGTGCCAGCAGGGGGGACAGGGGACTCACAGATACGCAGTATTTT
CASRGDRGLTDTQYF
>TRBJ2-2|TRBD2|NA|TRBV5-1
TGCGCCAGCAGCTTGGCCCCGACTAGCGGGGGGAACACCGGGGAGCTGTTTTTT
CASSLAPTSGGNTGELFF
>TRBJ2-2|NA|once|TRBV7-6
TGTGCCAGCAGCTTAGTTCAGACTCCCGGGGAGCTGTTTTTT
CASSLVQTPGELFF
>TRBJ2-5|NA|few|TRBV7-2
TGTGCCAGCACTCCTGACAGGAACCAAGAGACCCAGTACTTC
CASTPDRNQETQYF
>TRBJ1-2|TRBD1|NA|TRBV13
TGTGCCAGCAGCCCGGACAGGGGCCCGGAAGGCTACACCTTC
CASSPDRGPEGYTF
>TRBJ2-7|NA|many|TRBV7-2
TGTGCCAGCAGCTTGGTTCGGGGCGAGCAGTACTTC
CASSLVRGEQYF
>TRBJ2-3|TRBD2|many|TRBV7-2
TGTGCCAGCAGCTTAGTACGGGGGGCAGATACGCAGTATTTT
CASSLVRGADTQYF
>TRBJ2-6|NA|few|TRBV28
TGTGCCAGCAGTAATCAGGGGACCGGGGCCAACGTCCTGACTTTC
CASSNQGTGANVLTF
>TRBJ2-6|NA|NA|TRBV12-3/TRBV12-4
TGTGCCAGCAGCAGATCCGACCCGCCTGGGGCCAACGTCCTGACTTTC
CASSRSDPPGANVLTF
>TRBJ2-3|TRBD2|NA|TRBV6-1
TGTGCCAGCCGGACTAGCGGAAAAGATACGCAGTATTTT
CASRTSGKDTQYF
>TRBJ2-6|NA|NA|TRBV7-6
TGTGCCAGCAGCCAGCCAACGGGCCAGACGGGGGCCAACGTCCTGACTTTC
CASSQPTGQTGANVLTF
>TRBJ2-7|TRBD2|NA|TRBV4-3
TGCGCCAGCAGCCACACCCGGGAGGCTCTAAACGAGCAGTACTTC
CASSHTREALNEQYF
>TRBJ1-1|TRBD1|NA|TRBV28
TGTGCCAGCAGTACCCAGACAGGGGCGAACACTGAAGCTTTCTTT
CASSTQTGANTEAFF
>TRBJ2-1|NA|NA|TRBV4-2
TGTGCCAGCAGCCAAGTTCGAGGGTACAATGAGCAGTTCTTC
CASSQVRGYNEQFF